This T cell receptor beta chain is drawn from a study of cytomegalovirus exposure and HLA in healthy donors. Overall study: Among 398 genotyped donors, around 81% fell in the Caucasian-associated ancestry cluster. Study conclusions and caveats: The authors enumerated 164 TCR beta chains as linked to cytomegalovirus. What a later analysis reportedly showed was that an Asian-associated ancestry cluster had fewer N-insertions than the approximately 720-donor mean.

A multiplex PCR was run with 60 Vbeta primers and 13 Jbeta primers. Method: immunoSEQ multiplex PCR; TCRdb's copy keeps in-frame clones and lacks some. The sample consists of 100,000 to 150,000 clones, more than 80% of them appearing once. As to this clone: As yet, its antigen is unknown.

The germline gives CDR1 LGHNA, CDR2 YSLEER. The CDR3 is 16 residues long. The V gene lost 4 bases and the J gene lost 5 bases, with 19 bases spanning the gap. This TCR was sampled from a man aged 35 to 55 in good health and CMV-seronegative. The sample comprised PBMCs. The V and J genes are TRBV4-3 and TRBJ2-3, with D tentatively TRBD1 (5 bases). CDR3 region: CASSPTQIGVEDTQYF. The DNA for the CDR3 is TGCGCCAGCAGCCCGACCCAGATAGGGGTGGAAGATACGCAGTATTTT.